These T cell receptor beta chains were read from a single sample in a study of blood T cell repertoires in COVID-19. The repertoire was sequenced with immunoSEQ multiplex PCR; TCRdb's copy has only in-frame clones and lacks some. In the table there are more than 110,000 clones, around 80% of which are singletons. The specimen was PBMCs or T cells enriched from blood (not recorded which). These receptors originate from a woman aged 45-59 years who had recovered from COVID-19. Each CDR3 is given with its conserved first and last residue. The D gene is left open where the match is weak. Not all rows give a size; the values are once, few, many and, for expanded clones, a class.

v_call	d_call	j_call	clone_size	cdr3_nt	cdr3_aa
TRBV2	.	TRBJ2-4	.	TGTGCCAGCAGGACAGGACGGGACATTCAGTACTTC	CASRTGRDIQYF
TRBV5-4	.	TRBJ2-2	.	TGTGCCAGCAGCTTGGCCTTAGGCGGGAACACCGGGGAGCTGTTTTTT	CASSLALGGNTGELFF
TRBV14	TRBD1	TRBJ2-5	.	TGTGCCAGCAGCCGGACAGGAGAAGAGACCCAGTACTTC	CASSRTGEETQYF
TRBV19	TRBD1	TRBJ2-1	.	TGTGCCAGTAGTATAGTTGGACAGGGGGATACTGAGCAGTTCTTC	CASSIVGQGDTEQFF
TRBV4-1	.	TRBJ2-1	.	TGCGCCAGCAGCCAAGGATACGAGGGCTTGAATGAGCAGTTCTTC	CASSQGYEGLNEQFF
TRBV28	TRBD1	TRBJ2-3	.	TGTGCCAGCAGGGAATCAGGGGGCAAAACAGATACGCAGTATTTT	CASRESGGKTDTQYF
TRBV30	.	TRBJ2-3	.	TGTGCCTGGAGGAACTTTGGCACAGATACGCAGTATTTT	CAWRNFGTDTQYF
TRBV7-2	TRBD1	TRBJ1-2	.	TGTGCCAGCAGCTCGGACAGGGTGAACTATGGCTACACCTTC	CASSSDRVNYGYTF
TRBV27	.	TRBJ2-7	.	TGTGCCAGCACCTGGGGGGAGACCAAGTACGAGCAGTACTTC	CASTWGETKYEQYF
TRBV5-8	.	TRBJ1-2	.	TGTGCCAGCAGCTTGGGCGTCGGGGACTGGGGCTACACCTTC	CASSLGVGDWGYTF
TRBV3-1/TRBV3-2	.	TRBJ1-6	.	TGTGCCAGCAGCCAAGTCCCCGCTGACAGCTTCTCCTATAATTCACCCCTCCACTTT	CASSQVPADSFSYNSPLHF
TRBV28	.	TRBJ1-1	.	TGTGCCAGCAGTCGGTACAGAGTTAACACTGAAGCTTTCTTT	CASSRYRVNTEAFF
TRBV10-3	.	TRBJ1-1	.	TGTGCCATCAGTGATGAAGGGAGATCTGAAGCTTTCTTT	CAISDEGRSEAFF
TRBV5-1	TRBD1	TRBJ1-4	.	TGCGCCAGCAGCTTAGAACCACCAGGGGGTAATGAAAAACTGTTTTTT	CASSLEPPGGNEKLFF
TRBV2	TRBD1	TRBJ1-2	once	TGTGCCAGCAGTCCCGACAGGGCGGACTATGGCTACACCTTC	CASSPDRADYGYTF
TRBV5-6	.	TRBJ1-2	.	TGTGCCAGCAGCTACGGGACATCATTTGGCTACACCTTC	CASSYGTSFGYTF
TRBV3-1/TRBV3-2	.	TRBJ2-5	.	TGTGCCAGCAGCCTTCGACAGAGACAAGAGACCCAGTACTTC	CASSLRQRQETQYF
TRBV7-6	.	TRBJ1-5	.	TGTGCCAGCAGCTCAGACCCCGGAGGCAATCAGCCCCAGCATTTT	CASSSDPGGNQPQHF
TRBV6-5	.	TRBJ2-2	.	TGTGCCTCGACTTTGGCCGGGGAGCTGTTTTTT	CASTLAGELFF
TRBV27	TRBD1	TRBJ1-1	.	TGTGCCAGCAGGGCCCGACAGGGGGCCAACACTGAAGCTTTCTTT	CASRARQGANTEAFF
TRBV4-1	.	TRBJ2-7	.	TGCGCCAGCAGCCAAGAAAGCTTAGACGAGCAGTACTTC	CASSQESLDEQYF
TRBV7-3	.	TRBJ1-6	.	TGTGCCAGCAGGCACAGTGATAATTCACCCCTCCACTTT	CASRHSDNSPLHF
TRBV28	.	TRBJ1-3	many	TGTGCCAGCCGCGGTAGAGACCTCTCTGGAAACACCATATATTTT	CASRGRDLSGNTIYF
TRBV18	TRBD1	TRBJ1-2	.	TGTGCCAGCTCACCACCGAGCGGGACAGGCTATGGCTACACCTTC	CASSPPSGTGYGYTF
TRBV3-1/TRBV3-2	.	TRBJ1-2	.	TGTGCCAGCAGCCGCCGAGGGGACACCGCTAACTATGGCTACACCTTC	CASSRRGDTANYGYTF
TRBV9	.	TRBJ1-3	.	TGTGCCAGCAGCGTAGCTCCCCCTAGCTCTGGAAACACCATATATTTT	CASSVAPPSSGNTIYF
TRBV25-1	.	TRBJ1-1	.	TGTGCCAGCAGTGATTCGGGCACTGAAGCTTTCTTT	CASSDSGTEAFF
TRBV6-1	.	TRBJ1-2	.	TGTGCCAGCAGTGACAGAAACTATGGCTACACCTTC	CASSDRNYGYTF
TRBV12-3/TRBV12-4	.	TRBJ2-5	few	TGTGCCAGCAGCCCGGCCCGGGGTGAGACCCAGTACTTC	CASSPARGETQYF
TRBV7-2	.	TRBJ1-2	.	TGTGCCAGCAGCTCACAGGGAAACTATGGCTACACCTTC	CASSSQGNYGYTF
TRBV7-9	TRBD1	TRBJ1-4	.	TGTGCCAGCAGCCAACAGGGGGCTGCTAATGAAAAACTGTTTTTT	CASSQQGAANEKLFF
TRBV6-5	.	TRBJ1-6	.	TGTGCCAGCAGTACCCGCAGCTCCTATAATTCACCCCTCCACTTT	CASSTRSSYNSPLHF
TRBV18	.	TRBJ2-1	.	TGTGCCAGCTCACCACGCGGGACAGTCTACAATGAGCAGTTCTTC	CASSPRGTVYNEQFF
TRBV6-5	.	TRBJ1-6	.	TGTGCCAGCAGTTACTATCCTGGTGGGAGTTCACCCCTCCACTTT	CASSYYPGGSSPLHF
TRBV14	TRBD1	TRBJ2-3	.	TGTGCCAGCAGCTCAGGGGGCTTTAGCACAGATACGCAGTATTTT	CASSSGGFSTDTQYF
TRBV12-3/TRBV12-4	.	TRBJ1-2	.	TGTGCCAGCAGTTTAATCGACTATGGCTACACCTTC	CASSLIDYGYTF
TRBV5-1	TRBD1	TRBJ2-3	.	TGCGCCAGCAGCGAGACAGGGGACAGCACAGATACGCAGTATTTT	CASSETGDSTDTQYF
TRBV19	.	TRBJ1-5	.	TGTGCCAGTAGTATCTTAGGCAATCAGCCCCAGCATTTT	CASSILGNQPQHF
TRBV2	.	TRBJ1-6	.	TGTGCCAGCAGACAGAATTCACCCCTCCACTTT	CASRQNSPLHF
TRBV7-2	.	TRBJ1-1	.	TGTGCCAGCAGCTTACACTTGAACACTGAAGCTTTCTTT	CASSLHLNTEAFF
TRBV28	.	TRBJ1-2	.	TGTGCCAGCGGGGGGGTAGGAGGGCTCTATGGCTACACCTTC	CASGGVGGLYGYTF
TRBV15	.	TRBJ1-5	.	TGTGCCACCAGCGTAGTACCCAATCAGCCCCAGCATTTT	CATSVVPNQPQHF
TRBV27	TRBD1	TRBJ2-2	.	TGTGCCAGCAGGCCAGCCCAGGGGGTCGGGACCGGGGAGCTGTTTTTT	CASRPAQGVGTGELFF
TRBV5-6	.	TRBJ1-1	once	TGTGCCAGCAGCTTGTTAGGGGGCACTGAAGCTTTCTTT	CASSLLGGTEAFF
TRBV27	.	TRBJ2-1	.	TGTGCCAGCACCCAGTACAATGAGCAGTTCTTC	CASTQYNEQFF
TRBV6-5	.	TRBJ1-1	.	TGTGCCAGCAGTTTCGACTCGACTAGGACTAACACTGAAGCTTTCTTT	CASSFDSTRTNTEAFF
TRBV6-5	.	TRBJ1-2	.	TGTGCCAGCAGTTACGCAGGGGTCTATGGCTACACCTTC	CASSYAGVYGYTF
TRBV25-1	TRBD1	TRBJ2-3	.	TGTGCCAGCACCTCCTGGACAGGACTGGCCACAGATACGCAGTATTTT	CASTSWTGLATDTQYF
TRBV18	TRBD1	TRBJ1-3	.	TGTGCCAGCTCACCACGACAGGGGGCAGACACCATATATTTT	CASSPRQGADTIYF
TRBV3-1/TRBV3-2	.	TRBJ2-5	.	TGTGCCAGCAGCAGCGGGACATTTCAAGAGACCCAGTACTTC	CASSSGTFQETQYF
TRBV7-3	TRBD2	TRBJ2-1	once	TGTGCCAGCAGCTTAATCGGGCTAGCGGGGGGAGTTAGCAATGAGCAGTTCTTC	CASSLIGLAGGVSNEQFF